These 30 T cell receptor beta chains share one sample of origin, sequenced in a study of T cell repertoires in cytomegalovirus infection. No cognate antigen is known for these TCRs. Each CDR3 protein is one row after TCRdb ran MiXCR on the reads. The sample holds approximately 910,000 distinct CDR3 sequences, around 29% seen once. Sequencing was performed on cultured CD8+ T cells from PBMCs, taken from culture after CMV antigen stimulation. Receptor source: a human donor in good health (CMV status not recorded). Some clones in this sample may be carry-over from other donors' samples.

The rearrangement uses TRBV12-3 or TRBV12-4 and TRBJ1-5; no clear D. The V gene lost 7 bases and the J gene lost 1 base, with 11 bases spanning the gap. CDR3 size: 14 residues. The CDR3 sequence: CASTWAGSNQPQHF. The CDR3 bases are TGTGCCAGCACCTGGGCGGGGAGCAATCAGCCCCAGCATTTT.

This clonotype was seen many times. The chain joins TRBV7-8 to TRBJ2-7, with D perhaps matching TRBD1 (5 bases). Trimming took off 7 bases at V and 3 bases at J, with 13 bases between the two ends. CDR1 is SGHVS and CDR2 is FQNEAQ in the germline V gene. This CDR3 comprises 13 residues. CDR3 sequence: CASTGADRYEQYV. The CDR3 DNA follows: TGTGCCAGCACTGGGGCGGACCGCTACGAGCAGTACGTC.

The chain joins TRBV18 to TRBJ2-7, with D maybe TRBD1 (6 bases). Germline assignment: CDR1 KGHSH and CDR2 LQKENI. Trimming left V 3 bases short and J 6 bases short, with 12 bases between. The CDR3 extends over 13 amino acids. The CDR3 reads CASSPSRGTEQYV. DNA for the CDR3: TGTGCCAGCTCACCGTCCAGGGGCACCGAGCAGTACGTC.

In regard to this clonotype: A read error may be the cause here, since a much bigger clone is one base away. The V call is TRBV7-9, the J call TRBJ2-3; 13 bases are a match to TRBD2. Per the germline V gene, CDR1 is SEHNR and CDR2 is FQNEAQ (reference sequence). The CDR3 sequence is 21 residues long. Written as DNA, the CDR3 is TGTGTCAGCAGCTTAGCCCTACGCCTACTAACTAGCGGGGGGGCTACAGATACGCAGTATTTT. This gives the protein CVSSLALRLLTSGGATDTQYF.

The chain links TRBV4-1 to TRBJ2-5; 8 bases match TRBD2. This CDR3 comprises 17 residues. Germline-derived CDR1 and CDR2 are MGHRA and YSYEKL. V shed 0 bases and J 6 bases; nucleotides not matched to a gene: 12. CDR3 nucleotide sequence: TGCGCCAGCAGCCAAGATCCCCCCCGGGGGGGAGGCAAGACCCAGTACTTC. Encoded protein: CASSQDPPRGGGKTQYF.

Turning to this clonotype: This sequence may be a read error, since a much larger clone differs from it by one base. This sequence joins TRBV4-1 and TRBJ2-1, with TRBD2 matching over 9 bases. Germline CDR1 and CDR2: MGHRA and YSYEKL. The ends lost 3 bases at V and 7 bases at J; junction bases unmatched: 13. The CDR3 sequence is 17 residues long. This CDR3 reads CASSHSLRSGGPNEQFF. The CDR3 DNA reads as TGCGCCAGCAGCCATTCCCTACGTAGCGGGGGTCCAAATGAGCAGTTCTTC.

This clonotype was detected a few times. CDR3 coding DNA: TGTGCCAGCAGCTCCCTCACAGGGATCGGAAACACCATATATTTT. This codes for CASSSLTGIGNTIYF. The rearrangement joins TRBV7-9 to TRBJ1-3; possible D gene TRBD1, 6 bases. This CDR3 comprises 15 residues. The germline V gene has CDR1 SEHNR and CDR2 FQNEAQ (reference sequence). V dropped 4 bases and J dropped 4 bases, with 14 bases sitting between them.

Notes on this clonotype: Just one base apart from a much larger clone, this may be a read error. The chain has TRBV7-2 and TRBJ2-1; D may match TRBD1 or TRBD2 (5 bases each). The tail of the sequence fits TRBJ2-7 better, so the J call may be wrong. Germline CDR1 is SGHTA and CDR2 is FQGNSA. This CDR3 region has 15 residues. The CDR3 here is CASSWGRSSYNEQYF. CDR3 nucleotide sequence: TGTGCCAGCAGCTGGGGACGGAGCTCCTACAATGAGCAGTACTTC.

The V and J genes are TRBV6-6 and TRBJ2-7; D remains unclear. The length of the CDR3 is 12 residues. The V end was cut by 6 bases, the J end by 9 bases, with 15 bases between. Germline V lookup: CDR1 MNHNY, CDR2 SVGAGI (reference sequence). CDR3 region: CASSPVQEAQYF. Here the CDR3 DNA reads TGTGCCAGCAGCCCTGTACAAGAGGCGCAGTACTTC.

Details on this clonotype: One base away lies a much larger clone, so this may be a sequencing read error. The V gene is TRBV7-6, the J gene TRBJ1-2; D remains unclear. The ends were cut back, 5 bases at V and 10 bases at J, with 32 bases in the middle. The CDR3 has 18 residues. The V gene's germline CDR1 is SGHVS and CDR2 FNYEAQ. The CDR3 DNA is TGTGCCAGCAGCCGAATCTCGGGCCCAAGCCGCTTCCTGCGGGACTACACCTTC. Translating gives CASSRISGPSRFLRDYTF.

This clonotype was seen a few times. The chain combines TRBV27 with TRBJ1-3; a possible D gene is TRBD1 (5 bases). This CDR3 has 11 residues. V was cut by 3 bases and J by 10 bases, with 7 bases left in between. CDR1 is MNHEY and CDR2 is SMNVEV in the germline V gene (reference sequence). The CDR3 DNA reads TGTGCCAGCAGTTTGGGGGGGACCATATATTTT. This encodes CASSLGGTIYF.

This clonotype was counted only a few times. The rearrangement links TRBV27 to TRBJ1-5, with D maybe TRBD1 (5 bases). The length of the CDR3 is 15 residues. V dropped 6 bases and J dropped 4 bases, with 16 bases sitting between them. Germline V gene sequence: CDR1 MNHEY, CDR2 SMNVEV (reference sequence). CDR3 loop: CASSPYGGGNQPQHF. The CDR3 region has the DNA TGTGCCAGCAGCCCTTATGGGGGGGGGAATCAGCCCCAGCATTTT.

This clonotype was observed a handful of times. The chain is built from TRBV6-1 and TRBJ2-7; 9 nucleotides agree with TRBD2. The CDR3 is 14 amino acids. The ends lost 6 bases at V and 6 bases at J; junction bases unmatched: 9. Germline V gives CDR1 MNHNS, CDR2 SASEGT. The CDR3 loop is CASRAGLALGEQYF. The CDR3 DNA is TGTGCCAGCAGAGCGGGACTAGCTCTCGGCGAGCAGTACTTC.

The chain couples TRBV7-6 to TRBJ2-1, with 7 bases fitting TRBD2. The germline V gene encodes CDR1 SGHVS and CDR2 FNYEAQ. The CDR3 sequence is 18 residues long. The V gene end was trimmed by 5 bases and the J gene end by 0 bases; junction bases not matched to a gene: 13. The CDR3 region is CASSPQVGGGSSYNEQFF. The CDR3 nucleotides read TGTGCCAGCAGCCCGCAGGTGGGCGGGGGAAGCTCCTACAATGAGCAGTTCTTC.

A few counts support this clonotype. The V call is TRBV12-3 or TRBV12-4, the J call TRBJ2-3; maybe TRBD1 (6 bases). The CDR3 runs to 16 residues. V was pared by 5 bases and J by 0 bases, with 15 bases between. The DNA of the CDR3 is TGTGCCAGCAGTCTCACACAGGGAACTAGCACAGATACGCAGTATTTT. This translates into CASSLTQGTSTDTQYF.

The rearrangement uses TRBV19 and TRBJ1-1; no reliable D call. Trimming pared 7 bases from V and 0 bases from J, leaving 6 bases between. The germline V gene encodes CDR1 LNHDA and CDR2 SQIVND (reference sequence). This CDR3 is 12 amino acids long. CDR3: CASKEVNTEAFF. CDR3 nucleotide sequence: TGTGCCAGTAAGGAGGTGAACACTGAAGCTTTCTTT.

This clonotype was seen more than once but under ten times. The CDR3, as DNA: TGTGCCAGCAGCTTAGCGGACAGGGCGGAGTACTTC. Translating gives CASSLADRAEYF. This sequence joins TRBV7-4 and TRBJ2-7; 8 bases fit TRBD1. The germline gives CDR1 SGHVT, CDR2 SQSDAQ. The CDR3 contains 12 residues. V trimming: 0 bases; J trimming: 11 bases; junction bases outside the gene matches: 3. Full variable domain (outside the CDR3, taken from reference TRBV7-4 and TRBJ2-7): GAGVSQSPRYKVAKRGRDVALRCDSISGHVTLYWYRQTLGQGSEVLTYSQSDAQRDKSGRPSGRFSAERPERSVSTLKIQRTEQGDSAVYLCASSLADRAEYFGPGTRLTVT.

This sequence joins TRBV4-1 and TRBJ2-1; D may be TRBD2 (6 bases). Germline V lookup: CDR1 MGHRA, CDR2 YSYEKL. Between the trimmed V and J ends, which lost 0 bases and 9 bases, there was a span of 15 bases. The CDR3 covers 15 residues. CDR3 sequence reads: CASSQERVASVEQFF. CDR3 bases: TGCGCCAGCAGCCAAGAGAGGGTGGCTAGCGTTGAGCAGTTCTTC.

The chain carries TRBV11-2 and TRBJ2-1; 11 bases are shared with TRBD2. The CDR3 loop spans 13 amino acids. J was trimmed by 14 bases and V by 1 base; bases with no gene match: 4. Per the germline V gene, CDR1 is SGHAT and CDR2 is FQNNGV. CDR3 loop: CASSLALLAGEFF. CDR3 DNA: TGTGCCAGCAGCTTAGCCTTACTAGCGGGGGAGTTCTTC.

This clonotype has a handful of counts. The chain is built from TRBV29-1 and TRBJ1-1; D may be TRBD1 (6 bases). CDR3 length: 13 residues. The V and J ends lost 5 bases and 0 bases respectively, with 10 bases between them. The germline gives CDR1 SQVTM, CDR2 ANQGSEA. The CDR3 region is CSVHTGMNTEAFF. In nucleotides, the CDR3 is TGCAGCGTTCATACAGGGATGAACACTGAAGCTTTCTTT.

The chain employs TRBV5-4 and TRBJ2-5, with D possibly being TRBD2 (6 bases). This CDR3 has 14 amino acids. V shed 1 base and J shed 0 bases, with 7 bases lying between them. Germline CDR1 and CDR2: SGHNT and YYREEE (reference sequence). The CDR3 bases are TGTGCCAGCAGCTTGTGGGAGGACCAAGAGACCCAGTACTTC. It is translated as CASSLWEDQETQYF.

The chain couples TRBV2 to TRBJ2-1; 15 positions match TRBD2. The J segment lost 8 bases and the V segment lost 8 bases, leaving 4 bases of the junction unmatched. The CDR3 is made up of 14 amino acids. Germline values: CDR1 SNHLY, CDR2 FYNNEI. CDR3 coding DNA: TGTGCCAGCCCTGGGACTAGCGGGGGGTATGAGCAGTTCTTC. Translating gives CASPGTSGGYEQFF.

This chain links TRBV2 with TRBJ1-1; 7 bases are shared with TRBD1. J gave up 5 bases and V 4 bases, and 7 bases lay outside the gene matches. This CDR3 region has 14 residues. Per germline, CDR1 SNHLY and CDR2 FYNNEI. The CDR3 here is CASSGASGGTEAFF. As DNA, the CDR3 is TGTGCCAGCAGTGGGGCCTCAGGGGGTACTGAAGCTTTCTTT.

A note on this clonotype: A read error is possible here, since a much larger clone lies one base away. V is TRBV7-3 and J is TRBJ1-1; D not certain. The V gene's germline CDR1 is SGHTA and CDR2 FQGTGA. The CDR3 is 16 amino acids. The CDR3 nucleotides read TGTGCCAGCAGCTTAAACGTTGGCGTATCGAACACTGAAGCTTCCTTT. It yields the protein CASSLNVGVSNTEASF.

This clonotype was recorded many times. The chain employs TRBV7-6 and TRBJ1-4, with D unresolved. V shed 1 base and J shed 12 bases, with 9 bases lying between them. Germline V gives CDR1 SGHVS, CDR2 FNYEAQ. This CDR3 is built from 12 residues. Written as DNA, the CDR3 is TGTGCCAGCAGCTTAGACCAGCGGGAACTGTTTTTT. Amino acids: CASSLDQRELFF.

The chain recombines TRBV9 with TRBJ1-6; D is possibly TRBD1 (6 bases). The V and J ends lost 6 bases and 9 bases respectively, with 16 bases between them. Germline V lookup: CDR1 SGDLS, CDR2 YYNGEE. The CDR3 spans 14 residues. The CDR3: CASTGDTSGSPLHF. CDR3 sequence (DNA): TGTGCCAGCACGGGGGACACTTCAGGTTCACCCCTCCACTTT.

This clonotype has just a few counts. J is TRBJ2-7 and V is TRBV5-5; D not certain. The CDR3 is 13 amino acids. The V gene lost 4 bases and the J gene lost 5 bases, with 13 bases spanning the gap. Per germline, CDR1 SGHKS and CDR2 YYEKEE (reference sequence). This CDR3 reads CASSISDIHEQYF. DNA of the CDR3: TGTGCCAGCAGCATCTCTGACATCCACGAGCAGTACTTC.

V and J are TRBV24-1 and TRBJ1-6, with 7 bases lining up with TRBD1. With V trimmed by 9 bases and J by 3 bases, 7 bases remained unmatched. Germline V lookup: CDR1 KGHDR, CDR2 SFDVKD. The CDR3 sequence is 15 residues long. The CDR3 reads CATGWTGDYNSPLHF. CDR3 coding DNA: TGTGCCACCGGCTGGACAGGCGACTATAATTCACCCCTCCACTTT.

The chain is built from TRBV27 and TRBJ2-5; TRBD1 aligns across 7 bases. The CDR3 has 15 amino acids. J lost 1 base, V lost 4 bases, and 6 bases had no gene match. Germline CDR1 and CDR2: MNHEY and SMNVEV (reference sequence). The CDR3, as DNA: TGTGCCAGCAGTTCCCTAGGACAGGTCCAAGAGACCCAGTACTTC. Translation: CASSSLGQVQETQYF.

V usage is TRBV27 and J usage is TRBJ1-1, with D possibly TRBD1 on 5 matching bases. The CDR3 length is 14 residues. V lost 7 bases to trimming and J lost 1 base, with 13 bases between them. In germline, CDR1 is MNHEY, CDR2 SMNVEV (reference sequence). CDR3: CASNSGTENTEAFF. CDR3 coding DNA: TGTGCCAGCAACTCCGGGACGGAGAACACTGAAGCTTTCTTT.